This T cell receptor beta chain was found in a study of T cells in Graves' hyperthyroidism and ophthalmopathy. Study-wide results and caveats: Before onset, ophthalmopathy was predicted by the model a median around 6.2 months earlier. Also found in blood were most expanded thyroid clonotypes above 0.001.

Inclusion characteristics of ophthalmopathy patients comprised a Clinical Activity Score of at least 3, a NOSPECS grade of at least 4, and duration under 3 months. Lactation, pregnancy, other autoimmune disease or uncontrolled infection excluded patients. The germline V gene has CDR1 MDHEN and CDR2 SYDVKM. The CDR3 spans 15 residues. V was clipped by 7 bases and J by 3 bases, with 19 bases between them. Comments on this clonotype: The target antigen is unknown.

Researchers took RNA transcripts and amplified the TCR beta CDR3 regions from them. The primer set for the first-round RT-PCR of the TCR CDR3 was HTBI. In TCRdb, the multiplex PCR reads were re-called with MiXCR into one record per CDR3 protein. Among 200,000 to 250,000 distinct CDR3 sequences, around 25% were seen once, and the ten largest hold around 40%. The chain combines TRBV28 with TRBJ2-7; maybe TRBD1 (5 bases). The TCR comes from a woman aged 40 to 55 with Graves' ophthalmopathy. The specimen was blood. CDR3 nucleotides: TGTGCCAGCACCACCCCAGGCCAGGGTGGCTACGAGCAGTACTTC. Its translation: CASTTPGQGGYEQYF.